The 7 T cell receptor beta chains below were found in one sample sequenced in a study of regulatory T cells in long-lasting Graves disease. Library construction for TCR beta used iRepertoire HTBI primers and Arm-PCR of CDR3 regions. TCRdb itself ran the multiplex PCR reads through MiXCR, one entry per CDR3 protein. The profile covers roughly 500,000 distinct CDR3 sequences, with approximately 15% appearing a single time and about 10% taken by the ten largest. Indicated time point: newly diagnosed GD, antithyroid drugs for less than 3 months. Extracted PBMC RNA gave rise to the TCR library. The same sample was also studied in work on T cells in Graves' hyperthyroidism and ophthalmopathy.

Here the sequenced sample was peripheral blood mononuclear cells (PBMCs), taken at new diagnosis, from a patient treated with antithyroid drugs. The receptors were sampled from a young man with Graves disease.

The V gene is TRBV12-3 or TRBV12-4, the J gene TRBJ1-5, with 10 positions matching TRBD1. There are 15 residues in the CDR3. J was trimmed by 4 bases and V by 6 bases; bases with no gene match: 6. CDR3 sequence (DNA): TGTGCCAGCAGCCCGGGACAGGGGTGGAATCAGCCCCAGCATTTT. Protein product: CASSPGQGWNQPQHF.

This clonotype was detected ten times or more. CDR3 region: CASRQGGRETQYF. DNA for the CDR3: TGTGCCAGCCGACAGGGGGGTCGGGAGACCCAGTACTTC. V gene TRBV12-3 or TRBV12-4 combines with J gene TRBJ2-5; TRBD1 aligns across 9 bases. J lost 5 bases, V lost 8 bases, and 6 bases had no gene match. The CDR3 contains 13 residues.

With respect to this clonotype: With a much larger clone just one base away, this may be a read error. The chain carries TRBV27 and TRBJ2-7; the match to TRBD1 covers 7 bases. The CDR3 is made up of 14 amino acids. Trimming took 0 bases from V and 7 from J; bases not matched to a gene: 6. Germline V gene sequence: CDR1 MNHEY, CDR2 SMNVEV (reference sequence). CDR3 in DNA: TGTGCCAGCAGTTTATCGCAAACAGGGGATGAGCAGTACTTC. Its protein product is CASSLSQTGDEQYF.

This clonotype was seen only a few times. V usage is TRBV27 and J usage is TRBJ1-4; no firm D call. Germline values: CDR1 MNHEY, CDR2 SMNVEV (reference sequence). The CDR3 has 16 amino acids. V lost 5 bases, J lost 3 bases, and 16 bases lay in between. CDR3: CASSPRVLRSNEKLFF. CDR3 bases: TGTGCCAGCAGTCCCCGGGTCCTCCGATCTAATGAAAAACTGTTTTTT.

This clonotype was seen more than once but under ten times. V is TRBV5-1 and J is TRBJ2-7, with D perhaps matching TRBD2 (5 bases). Germline V gene sequence: CDR1 SGHRS, CDR2 YFSETQ. This CDR3 region has 15 residues. The V gene lost 2 bases and the J gene lost 1 base, with 13 bases spanning the gap. CDR3 in DNA: TGCGCCAGCAGCTTAAAGGACTCCCCTTCCTACGAGCAGTACTTC. Encoded protein: CASSLKDSPSYEQYF.

This clonotype has more than one count but fewer than ten. This chain uses TRBV18 with TRBJ2-1, with D unclear. CDR3 length: 15 amino acids. Per the germline V gene, CDR1 is KGHSH and CDR2 is LQKENI. Trimming cost V 0 bases and J 7 bases, with 13 bases left between them. This CDR3 is CASSPPQIRTNEQFF. For the CDR3, the DNA is TGTGCCAGCTCACCACCGCAGATAAGAACGAATGAGCAGTTCTTC.

This clonotype has at least ten counts. This rearrangement joins TRBV20-1 to TRBJ2-5, with TRBD2 as a possible D gene (5 bases). CDR1 and CDR2 from the germline V gene are DFQATT and SNEGSKA (reference sequence). Trimming pared 2 bases from V and 3 bases from J, leaving 7 bases between. CDR3 length: 12 amino acids. Here the CDR3 DNA reads TGCAGTGCTAGACAGGAGGAAGAGACCCAGTACTTC. Protein: CSARQEEETQYF.